This record covers a single T cell receptor (beta chain). The data originate from a study of T cell changes during pregnancy in multiple sclerosis. Profiling relied on immunoSEQ multiplex PCR, and the TCRdb table lists in-frame clones only, not all of them. The sample holds around 40,000 clones, 90% seen once. Trimming shortened V by 1 base and J by 2 bases, and 9 bases separated the two germline ends. Germline CDR1 reads SGHAT; CDR2 reads FQDESV (reference sequence). The CDR3 extends over 14 amino acids. This sample comprised CD4+ T cells from peripheral blood mononuclear cells, obtained in the first trimester of pregnancy. This chain joins TRBV11-1 and TRBJ2-7; D possibly corresponds to TRBD2 (5 bases). The sequence was obtained from a female donor in good health, enrolled as a control in a pregnancy study. The CDR3 nucleotides are TGTGCCAGCAGCTTAGAACGGGGAACCTACGAGCAGTACTTC. Translating gives CASSLERGTYEQYF.